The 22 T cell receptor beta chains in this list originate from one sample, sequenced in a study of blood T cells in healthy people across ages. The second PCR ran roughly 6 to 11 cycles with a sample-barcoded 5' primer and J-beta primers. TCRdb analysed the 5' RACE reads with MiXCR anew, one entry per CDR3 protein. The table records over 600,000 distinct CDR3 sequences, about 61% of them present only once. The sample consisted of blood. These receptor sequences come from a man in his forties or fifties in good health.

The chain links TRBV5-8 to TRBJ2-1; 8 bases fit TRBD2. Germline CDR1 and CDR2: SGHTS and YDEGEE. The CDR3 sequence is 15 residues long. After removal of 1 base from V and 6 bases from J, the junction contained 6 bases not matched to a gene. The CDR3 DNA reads TGTGCCAGCAGCTTGCGGGGGGGCCTCCCCAATGAGCAGTTCTTC. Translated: CASSLRGGLPNEQFF.

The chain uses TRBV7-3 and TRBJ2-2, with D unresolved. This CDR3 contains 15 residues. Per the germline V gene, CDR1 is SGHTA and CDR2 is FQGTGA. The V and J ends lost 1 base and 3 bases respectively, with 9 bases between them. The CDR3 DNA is TGTGCCAGCAGCTTAAGGCCGTTAGACACCGGGGAGCTGTTTTTT. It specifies CASSLRPLDTGELFF.

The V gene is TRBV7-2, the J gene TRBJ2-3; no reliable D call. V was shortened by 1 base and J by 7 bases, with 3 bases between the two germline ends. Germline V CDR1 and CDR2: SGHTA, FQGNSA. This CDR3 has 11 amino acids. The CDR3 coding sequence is TGTGCCAGCAGCTTAGACCATACGCAGTATTTT. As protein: CASSLDHTQYF.

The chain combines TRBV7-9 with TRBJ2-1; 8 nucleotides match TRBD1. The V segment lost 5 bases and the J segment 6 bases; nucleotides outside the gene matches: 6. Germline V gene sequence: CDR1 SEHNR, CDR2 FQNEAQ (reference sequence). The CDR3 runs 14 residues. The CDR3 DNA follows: TGTGCCAGCAGCCTCACCGGGACAGGCAATGAGCAGTTCTTC. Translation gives CASSLTGTGNEQFF. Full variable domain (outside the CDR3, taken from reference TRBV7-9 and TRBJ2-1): DTGVSQNPRHKITKRGQNVTFRCDPISEHNRLYWYRQTLGQGPEFLTYFQNEAQLEKSRLLSDRFSAERPKGSFSTLEIQRTEQGDSAMYLCASSLTGTGNEQFFGPGTRLTVL.

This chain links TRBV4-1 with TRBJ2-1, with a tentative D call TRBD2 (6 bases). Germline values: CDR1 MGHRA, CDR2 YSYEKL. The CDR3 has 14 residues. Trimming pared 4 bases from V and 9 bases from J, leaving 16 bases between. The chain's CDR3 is CASSLAFSGGEQFF. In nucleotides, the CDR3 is TGCGCCAGCAGCCTCGCTTTTAGCGGCGGTGAGCAGTTCTTC.

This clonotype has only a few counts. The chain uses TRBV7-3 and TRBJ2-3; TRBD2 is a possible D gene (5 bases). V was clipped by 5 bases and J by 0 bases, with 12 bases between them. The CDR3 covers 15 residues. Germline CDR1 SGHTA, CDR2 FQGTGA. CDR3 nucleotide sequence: TGTGCCAGCAGCAAAACCGGGATCAGCACAGATACGCAGTATTTT. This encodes CASSKTGISTDTQYF. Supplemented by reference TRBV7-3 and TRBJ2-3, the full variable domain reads GAGVSQTPSNKVTEKGKYVELRCDPISGHTALYWYRQSLGQGPEFLIYFQGTGAADDSGLPNDRFFAVRPEGSVSTLKIQRTERGDSAVYLCASSKTGISTDTQYFGPGTRLTVL.

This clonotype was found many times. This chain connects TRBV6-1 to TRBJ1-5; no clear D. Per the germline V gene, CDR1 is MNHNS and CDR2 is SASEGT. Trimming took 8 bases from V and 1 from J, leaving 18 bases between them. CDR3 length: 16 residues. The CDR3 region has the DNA TGTGCCAGCGCCCTAAGGCCGGGGATGAGCAATCAGCCCCAGCATTTT. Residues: CASALRPGMSNQPQHF.

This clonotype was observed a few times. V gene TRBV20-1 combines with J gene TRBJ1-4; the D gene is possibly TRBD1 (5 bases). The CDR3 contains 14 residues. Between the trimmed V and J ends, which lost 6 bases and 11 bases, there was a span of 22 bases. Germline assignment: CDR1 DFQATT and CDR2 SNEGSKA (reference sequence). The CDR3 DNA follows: TGCAGTGCCACCATCGGGACGGGCTCTGATAAACTGTTTTTT. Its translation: CSATIGTGSDKLFF.

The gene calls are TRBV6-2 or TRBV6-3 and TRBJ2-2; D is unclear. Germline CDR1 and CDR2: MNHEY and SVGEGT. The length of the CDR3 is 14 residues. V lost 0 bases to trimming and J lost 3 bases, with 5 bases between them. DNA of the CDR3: TGTGCCAGCAGTTACTCGAGTTACACCGGGGAGCTGTTTTTT. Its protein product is CASSYSSYTGELFF.

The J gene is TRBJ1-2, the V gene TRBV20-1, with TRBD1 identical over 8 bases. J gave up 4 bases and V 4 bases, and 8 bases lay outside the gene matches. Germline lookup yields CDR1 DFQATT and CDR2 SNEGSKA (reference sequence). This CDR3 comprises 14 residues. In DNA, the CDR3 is TGCAGTGCTACTGTAACGGGACAGGCCTATGGCTACACCTTC. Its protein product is CSATVTGQAYGYTF.

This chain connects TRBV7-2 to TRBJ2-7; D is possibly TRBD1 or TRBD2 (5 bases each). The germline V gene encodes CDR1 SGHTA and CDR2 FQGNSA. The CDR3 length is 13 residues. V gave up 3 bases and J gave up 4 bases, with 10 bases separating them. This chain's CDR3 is CASSFGREYEQYF. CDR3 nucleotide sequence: TGTGCCAGCAGCTTCGGCAGGGAGTACGAGCAGTACTTC.

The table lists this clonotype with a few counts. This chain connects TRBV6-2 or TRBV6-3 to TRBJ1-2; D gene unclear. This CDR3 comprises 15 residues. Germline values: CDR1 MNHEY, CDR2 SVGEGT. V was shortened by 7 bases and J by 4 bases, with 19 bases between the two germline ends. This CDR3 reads CASKVDGRAGYGYTF. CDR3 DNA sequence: TGTGCCAGCAAGGTGGACGGCCGAGCGGGCTATGGCTACACCTTC.

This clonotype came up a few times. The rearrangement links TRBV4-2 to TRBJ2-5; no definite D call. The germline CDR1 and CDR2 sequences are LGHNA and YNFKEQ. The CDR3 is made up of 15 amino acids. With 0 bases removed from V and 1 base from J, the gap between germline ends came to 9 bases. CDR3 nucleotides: TGTGCCAGCAGCCAAGAAGGCCAGACCCAAGAGACCCAGTACTTC. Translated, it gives CASSQEGQTQETQYF.

In nucleotides, the CDR3 is TGCAGCGTTGAAAGGGACAAGAACAATGAGCAGTACTTC. It encodes CSVERDKNNEQYF. The chain recombines TRBV29-1 with TRBJ2-1, with a weak D call TRBD1 (6 bases). The J call may not be correct, given that the DNA end is closer to TRBJ2-7. CDR3 length: 13 residues. Germline V gene data show CDR1 as SQVTM and CDR2 as ANQGSEA.

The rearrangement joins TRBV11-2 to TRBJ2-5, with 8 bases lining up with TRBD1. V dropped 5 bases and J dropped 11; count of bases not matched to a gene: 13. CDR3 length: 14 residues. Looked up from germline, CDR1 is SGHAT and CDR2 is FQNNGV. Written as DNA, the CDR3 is TGTGCCAGCAGCCCCAGACAGGGGAACAATGAGCAGTACTTC. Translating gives CASSPRQGNNEQYF.

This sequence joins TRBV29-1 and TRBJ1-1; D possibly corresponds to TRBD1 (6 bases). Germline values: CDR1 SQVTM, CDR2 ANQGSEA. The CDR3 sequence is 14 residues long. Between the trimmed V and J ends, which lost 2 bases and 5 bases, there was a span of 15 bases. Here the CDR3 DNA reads TGCAGCGTTGAAAAAGGGGAAGGGGGGACTGAAGCTTTCTTT. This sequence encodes CSVEKGEGGTEAFF.

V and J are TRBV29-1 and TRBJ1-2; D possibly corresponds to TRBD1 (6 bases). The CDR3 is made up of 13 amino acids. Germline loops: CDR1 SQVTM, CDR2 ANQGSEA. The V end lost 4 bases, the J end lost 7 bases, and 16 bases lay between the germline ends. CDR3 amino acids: CSVGQSGDGGYTF. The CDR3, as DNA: TGCAGCGTTGGACAGTCAGGGGATGGTGGCTACACCTTC.

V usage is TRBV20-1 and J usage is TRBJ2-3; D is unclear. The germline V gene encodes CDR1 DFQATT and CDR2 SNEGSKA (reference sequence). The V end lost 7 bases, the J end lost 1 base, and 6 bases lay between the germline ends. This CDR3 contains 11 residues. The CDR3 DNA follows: TGCAGTGATGCTGGCACAGATACGCAGTATTTT. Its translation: CSDAGTDTQYF.

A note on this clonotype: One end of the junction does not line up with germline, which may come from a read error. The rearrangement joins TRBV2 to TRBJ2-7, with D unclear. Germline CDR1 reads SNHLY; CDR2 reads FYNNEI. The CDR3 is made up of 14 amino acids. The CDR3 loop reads CANSETSFSYEQYF. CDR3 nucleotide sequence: TGTGCCAACAGTGAAACCTCCTTCTCCTACGAGCAGTACTTC.

The CDR3 nucleotides read TGTGCCAGCAGGACAGGGCAGGATCAGCCCCAGCATTTT. Its protein is CASRTGQDQPQHF. The rearrangement joins TRBV12-3 or TRBV12-4 to TRBJ1-5; TRBD1 matches 7 bases. Trimming cost V 6 bases and J 5 bases; bases outside gene matches: 4. This CDR3 has 13 amino acids.

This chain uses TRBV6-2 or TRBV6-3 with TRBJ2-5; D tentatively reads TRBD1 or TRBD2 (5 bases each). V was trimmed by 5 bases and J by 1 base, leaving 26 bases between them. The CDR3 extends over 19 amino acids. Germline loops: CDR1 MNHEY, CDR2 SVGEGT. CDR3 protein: CASSRRESNPGSSQETQYF. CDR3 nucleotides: TGTGCCAGCAGTCGGCGCGAGTCCAACCCAGGGAGTTCCCAAGAGACCCAGTACTTC.

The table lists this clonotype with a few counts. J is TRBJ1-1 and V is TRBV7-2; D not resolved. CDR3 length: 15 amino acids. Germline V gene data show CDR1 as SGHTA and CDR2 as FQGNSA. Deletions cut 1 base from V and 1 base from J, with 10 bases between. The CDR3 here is CASSLVVIGNTEAFF. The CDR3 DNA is TGTGCCAGCAGCTTAGTCGTTATAGGGAACACTGAAGCTTTCTTT. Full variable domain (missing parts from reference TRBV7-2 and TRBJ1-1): GAGVSQSPSNKVTEKGKDVELRCDPISGHTALYWYRQSLGQGLEFLIYFQGNSAPDKSGLPSDRFSAERTGGSVSTLTIQRTQQEDSAVYLCASSLVVIGNTEAFFGQGTRLTVV.